The text below deals with one T cell receptor (beta chain). Antigen specificity is unknown. Thyroid ultrasound, orbital computed tomography, clinical symptoms, and serum thyroxine and TRAb underpinned diagnoses. The authors obtained PBMCs from 10 ml of fresh peripheral blood. Amplified TCR beta CDR3 regions derived from RNA transcripts. HTBI primers were the set used in a first-round RT-PCR of the TCR CDR3. TCRdb reanalysed the multiplex PCR reads using MiXCR and keeps one entry per CDR3 protein. The sample comprises approximately 640,000 distinct CDR3 sequences, about a sixth of which are singletons, and around 4% rests with the top ten. The record originates from a study of T cells in Graves' hyperthyroidism and ophthalmopathy. General study findings and limits: Most thyroid clonotypes expanded above 0.001 appeared in blood too.

The germline CDR1 and CDR2 sequences are KGHSH and LQKENI. V was pared by 0 bases and J by 1 base, with 10 bases between. This CDR3 contains 15 residues. The chain has TRBV18 and TRBJ2-7; TRBD2 might be the D (6 bases). The sample taken for sequencing was blood. The sequence was collected from a woman aged 25 to 39 with Graves' hyperthyroidism. CDR3 residues: CASSPPEGSSYEQYF. The CDR3 bases are TGTGCCAGCTCACCACCGGAGGGGAGTTCCTACGAGCAGTACTTC.